This TCR beta chain originates from a study of blood T cell repertoires in COVID-19. Study-wide context: From the United States, Italy and Spain came samples of acute and convalescent COVID-19. PBMCs, B-cell-depleted T cells, or T cells provided the cDNA or gDNA that made up the material.

Original data processing: The assay estimated nucleated cells by amplifying reference gene primers. Assay: immunoSEQ multiplex PCR; the TCRdb copy retains only in-frame clones and omits some. V and J calls plus clone size are reproduced from that table; the DNA served to infer D and trimming. The sample has under 150,000 clones; over 80% are singletons. V was shortened by 5 bases and J by 3 bases, with 13 bases between the two germline ends. The germline V gene has CDR1 GTSNPN and CDR2 SVGIG (reference sequence). The CDR3 has 13 amino acids. The sequenced sample consisted of peripheral blood. J is TRBJ1-1 and V is TRBV30, with D possibly TRBD1 on 5 matching bases. This sequence was found in a man aged 35 to 55 with active or convalescent COVID-19. This chain's CDR3 is CAWGRDFDTEAFF. CDR3 nucleotide sequence: TGTGCCTGGGGAAGGGACTTCGACACTGAAGCTTTCTTT.